The sequence of this T cell receptor (beta chain) was determined in a study of STAT5B mutations in CD4+ large granular lymphocyte leukemia. Study background: Among healthy controls, a particular HLA allele went with more CDR3 'QG' motifs. Broader study findings: TRBV06-family usage was enriched in top patient clones (8/27) versus controls (2/35). Patient CD4-sorted repertoires stayed more clonal than healthy ones after leukemic-clone removal.

Methods used by the authors: The detection floor for productive clonotype frequency was 2.59 x 10-5. Data came from immunoSEQ multiplex PCR; TCRdb stores just in-frame clones and leaves some out. For V, J and clone size, that table is used; D and trimming come from the DNA. Of under 25,000 clones in the sample, around two thirds are singletons; the top ten hold about 9.8%. Of note for this clone: Its antigen remains unknown.

The V end was cut by 0 bases, the J end by 10 bases, with 13 bases between. Germline V gene sequence: CDR1 SGHNT, CDR2 YYREEE (reference sequence). The CDR3 is 13 amino acids. The chain has TRBV5-4 and TRBJ1-1; D is undetermined. The sequencing sample was made of CD4+ T cells from blood buffy coats. The sequence was obtained from a human donor in good health. As DNA, the CDR3 is TGTGCCAGCAGCTTGGACGGACCCTATGGAGCTTTCTTT. Translating gives CASSLDGPYGAFF.